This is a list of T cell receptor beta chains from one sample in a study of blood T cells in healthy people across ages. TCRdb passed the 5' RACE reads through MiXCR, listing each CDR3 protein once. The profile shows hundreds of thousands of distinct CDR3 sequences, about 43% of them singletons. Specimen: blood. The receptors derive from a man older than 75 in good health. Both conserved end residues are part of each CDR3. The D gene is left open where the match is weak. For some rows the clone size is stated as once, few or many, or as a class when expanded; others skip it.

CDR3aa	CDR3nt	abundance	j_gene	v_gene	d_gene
CASKEVGASYNSPLHF	TGTGCCAGCAAGGAGGTGGGGGCCTCCTATAATTCACCCCTCCACTTT	NA	TRBJ1-6	TRBV6-5	NA
CSARDGRRSGQNNEQFF	TGCAGTGCTAGAGATGGGAGGCGGTCGGGACAGAACAATGAGCAGTTCTTC	NA	TRBJ2-1	TRBV20-1	NA
CASSLTVETQYF	TGTGCCAGCAGCTTAACGGTGGAGACCCAGTACTTC	few	TRBJ2-5	TRBV7-2	NA
CATSTTRSTGRAGELFF	TGTGCCACCAGCACAACACGCTCAACAGGGAGGGCCGGGGAGCTGTTTTTT	NA	TRBJ2-2	TRBV15	NA
CASSIGTGGDQPQHF	TGTGCCAGCTCAATCGGGACAGGAGGGGATCAGCCCCAGCATTTT	NA	TRBJ1-5	TRBV18	TRBD1
CASSSGLAGGVEQFF	TGTGCCAGCAGCTCTGGACTAGCGGGCGGAGTGGAGCAGTTCTTC	NA	TRBJ2-1	TRBV5-4	TRBD2
CASSQDSAKSSTDTQYF	TGTGCCAGCAGCCAAGATTCAGCTAAATCGAGCACAGATACGCAGTATTTT	NA	TRBJ2-3	TRBV4-2	NA
CASSERGDYGYTF	TGTGCCAGTAGTGAAAGGGGTGACTATGGCTACACCTTC	NA	TRBJ1-2	TRBV19	NA
CASTNAWGSYEQYF	TGTGCCAGCACTAATGCCTGGGGATCCTACGAGCAGTACTTC	few	TRBJ2-7	TRBV6-5	NA
CASSTPEGGWYF	TGTGCCAGCAGTACCCCGGAGGGAGGCTGGTACTTC	few	TRBJ2-4	TRBV28	NA
CASSKDLTERRLLQETQYF	TGTGCCAGCAGCAAAGATTTAACCGAAAGACGGTTACTCCAAGAGACCCAGTACTTC	many	TRBJ2-5	TRBV21-1	NA
CSVDRGFTDTQYF	TGCAGCGTTGATCGGGGTTTTACAGATACGCAGTATTTT	many	TRBJ2-3	TRBV29-1	NA
CASSLWGSTDTQYF	TGTGCCAGCAGCTTGTGGGGGAGCACAGATACGCAGTATTTT	NA	TRBJ2-3	TRBV13	NA
CASSPNRDQAFF	TGTGCCAGCTCACCAAACAGGGATCAAGCTTTCTTT	once	TRBJ1-1	TRBV18	NA
CASSPRAQGGYNEQFF	TGTGCCAGCAGCCCCCGGGCTCAGGGGGGGTACAATGAGCAGTTCTTC	few	TRBJ2-1	TRBV3-1	NA
CASRGSDRSPNSPLHF	TGTGCCAGCAGAGGATCCGACAGGTCGCCCAATTCACCCCTCCACTTT	NA	TRBJ1-6	TRBV6-6	NA
CASSPVGGGSETQYF	TGTGCCAGCAGCCCTGTTGGGGGGGGTTCAGAGACCCAGTACTTC	few	TRBJ2-5	TRBV7-2	TRBD2
CASSSTRENEQFF	TGTGCCAGCAGCAGTACCAGGGAAAATGAGCAGTTCTTC	NA	TRBJ2-1	TRBV7-2	NA
CASSQTSGSEADTQYF	TGCGCCAGCAGCCAGACTAGCGGGTCAGAGGCAGATACGCAGTATTTT	many	TRBJ2-3	TRBV4-3	TRBD2
CSGRPGGSDTQYF	TGCAGCGGGCGGCCAGGGGGTTCAGATACGCAGTATTTT	few	TRBJ2-3	TRBV29-1	TRBD1
CASSPRGTAYEQYF	TGTGCCAGCAGTCCGCGCGGGACAGCCTACGAGCAGTACTTC	few	TRBJ2-7	TRBV6-2/TRBV6-3	NA
CASSSVGTGGRYEQFF	TGTGCCAGCAGCTCTGTGGGGACAGGGGGGAGGTATGAGCAGTTCTTC	few	TRBJ2-1	TRBV7-2	TRBD1
CSASLGQGENIQYF	TGCAGTGCTAGCTTAGGACAGGGGGAAAACATTCAGTACTTC	few	TRBJ2-4	TRBV20-1	TRBD1
CSARGTSGGVRYEQYF	TGCAGTGCTAGAGGGACTAGCGGGGGTGTGCGCTACGAGCAGTACTTC	few	TRBJ2-7	TRBV20-1	TRBD2
CASSYPIVQGTTYVQYF	TGTGCCAGCAGTTATCCAATCGTTCAGGGGACTACCTACGTGCAGTACTTC	NA	TRBJ2-4	TRBV6-2/TRBV6-3	NA
CASSPNRVEQFF	TGTGCCAGCAGTCCAAACCGCGTTGAGCAGTTCTTC	many	TRBJ2-1	TRBV6-6	NA
CSARGQLWINTQYF	TGCAGTGCTAGAGGGCAGCTATGGATCAATACGCAGTATTTT	few	TRBJ2-3	TRBV20-1	NA
CASSQFSGYQETQYF	TGTGCCAGCAGCCAGTTTTCAGGATACCAAGAGACCCAGTACTTC	NA	TRBJ2-5	TRBV3-1	NA
CSARDPGQGSHEQYF	TGCAGTGCTAGAGATCCGGGACAGGGGTCCCACGAGCAGTACTTC	few	TRBJ2-7	TRBV20-1	TRBD1